This T cell receptor beta chain derives from a study of shared T cell receptors in the human thymus (dated by TCRdb to about 2021). Background on the whole study: The study examined how the human thymus generates shared, self-reactive T-cell receptor alpha chains.

Concerning this clone itself: Its antigen is not yet known. Base qualities are not at hand, and no much larger clone is one base apart.

The library was prepared using the immunoSEQ multiplex PCR assay. This immuneACCESS table, as held by TCRdb, lists in-frame sequences with V and J called but not all clones. Of the missing ones, under half trace to an unresolved V gene in checked studies; the others have no known cause. This sample gives some 700,000 clones in total; 80% to 90% of them show up just once. The ten largest clones add up to about 0.0098% of the sample. The germline V gene gives CDR1 as MGHDK and CDR2 as SYGVNS. The CDR3, from cysteine to phenylalanine, totals 18 residues. Only the CDR3 portion is preserved as DNA: 54 bases, with reading frame beginning at the first base. After removal of 4 bases from V and 0 bases from J, the junction retains 13 bases not matched to a gene. Separately, the same data were catalogued under a study of human thymus T cells. Drawing on the second study: The donors were immunologically healthy infants in Finland who had open corrective cardiac surgery for congenital heart defects. Thymus tissue was obtained as surgical resects removed during corrective cardiac surgery. V and J gene segment usage appeared biased in both thymic and peripheral blood repertoires. Highly overlapping thymic TCR repertoires among unrelated individuals were reported in the related research. The study used about eight infant thymus samples plus four related peripheral blood samples to characterize TCR alpha and beta repertoires. The infant donors were 7 to 244 days old, and the cohort included roughly six males and a couple of females. Thymocytes were mechanically released from the tissue and were stored as pellets of 10-30 million cells at -70 degrees C. Genomic DNA was extracted from frozen cell pellets with a QIAsymphony instrument. Using the immunoSEQ multiplex PCR assay, the TCRB and TCRAD loci were amplified from a standardized quantity of quality-controlled genomic DNA. The V(D)J region was spanned by amplicons of a length sufficient to cover the CDR3 and to identify V and J genes. Amplicon sequencing was performed on an Illumina platform through the commercial immunoSEQ service. Corrections for primer bias and sequencing errors followed previously described methods, while TCRAD and TCRB definitions were based on the IMGT database. The repertoires were analysed using immunoSEQ Analyzer 3.0 and VDJTools for basic statistics, V/J segment usage, diversity estimates, rarefaction and pairwise overlap. Diversity was estimated with Chao1, ChaoE, Efron-Thisted, Shannon and inverse Simpson indices, and also on datasets down-sampled to the smallest sample. Repertoire overlap was determined by strict matching of CDR3 nucleotide sequence, V gene and J gene, and Jaccard-based multidimensional scaling clustering was applied. Thymus samples yielded on average roughly 790,000 unique TCRB clonotypes, compared with around 79,000 from blood samples.

The chain employs TRBV25-1 and TRBJ1-1, with 8 bases in between that match TRBD1. Sequencing used thymocytes. This TCR was sampled from a girl under three years old with a congenital heart defect. Donor details come from another sample of the same person, matched by shared clones. The DNA sequence follows: TGTGCCAGCAGTGTACTCGACAGGGGACGGGGCATGAACACTGAAGCTTTCTTT. This translates into CASSVLDRGRGMNTEAFF.